Listed below are T cell receptor beta chains from one sample, sequenced in a study of tumor T cells in aggressive B-cell lymphoma. Sequenced by immunoSEQ multiplex PCR; TCRdb stores in-frame clones only, minus some. The sample consists of thousands of clones, 85% to 95% of them appearing once. The sample taken for sequencing was tumor tissue. Receptors were obtained from an adult with diffuse large B cell lymphoma. CDR3s include the opening cysteine and the closing phenylalanine or tryptophan. D genes are given only for firm matches. Clone size is shown for a subset of rows, as once, few, many or a class of expanded clone.

TRBJ2-7	NA	TRBV28	TRBD2	TGTGCCAGCAGTTTGGGGGGAGGGGCATCCTACGAGCAGTACTTC	CASSLGGGASYEQYF
TRBJ1-1	NA	TRBV5-1	NA	TGCGCCAGCAGCGGGGGCCTACAACACTCTGAAGCTTTCTTT	CASSGGLQHSEAFF
TRBJ2-7	NA	TRBV9	NA	TGTGCCAGCAGCGTATCGGGGTATCCCTACGAGCAGTACTTC	CASSVSGYPYEQYF
TRBJ2-1	NA	TRBV19	NA	TGTGCCAGTAGGGAGTACCCCTACAATGAGCAGTTCTTC	CASREYPYNEQFF
TRBJ2-6	once	TRBV28	TRBD1	TGTGCCAGCAGTATACCCGGGACAGGGTTGACTGGGGCCAACGTCCTGACTTTC	CASSIPGTGLTGANVLTF
TRBJ2-7	NA	TRBV7-3	TRBD1	TGTGCCAGCAGCCCGAAGGGACAGGGGCCTCACGAGCAGTACTTC	CASSPKGQGPHEQYF
TRBJ1-2	NA	TRBV10-3	NA	TGTGCCATCAGCGGGACGGGGGATGGCTACACCTTC	CAISGTGDGYTF
TRBJ1-1	NA	TRBV9	NA	TGTGCCAGCAGCGTAGATCCTCTCCAGTCTGAAGCTTTCTTT	CASSVDPLQSEAFF
TRBJ2-5	NA	TRBV9	NA	TGTGCCAGCAGCGTGAACGGCAGGGAAGAGACCCAGTACTTC	CASSVNGREETQYF
TRBJ1-2	few	TRBV5-1	NA	TGCGCCAGCAGCCTTGGCAAAGACTATGGCTACACCTTC	CASSLGKDYGYTF
TRBJ2-7	NA	TRBV19	TRBD2	TGTGCCAGCCGGCGGGAGTCTTCCTACGAGCAGTACTTC	CASRRESSYEQYF
TRBJ1-1	NA	TRBV23-1	NA	TGCGCCAGCACCCCATACAAGACTTACGAAAGAAACACTGAAGCTTTCTTT	CASTPYKTYERNTEAFF
TRBJ1-1	NA	TRBV5-1	NA	TGCGCCAGCAGCTTGGGACGGCAGGCGAACACTGAAGCTTTCTTT	CASSLGRQANTEAFF
TRBJ2-3	few	TRBV7-9	NA	TGTGCCAGTGAACGTCAATACAACACAGATACGCAGTATTTT	CASERQYNTDTQYF
TRBJ2-7	NA	TRBV5-1	TRBD2	TGCGCCAGCAGCCCCGGGACTAGCGGGAGGGCCCGCGAGCAGTACTTC	CASSPGTSGRAREQYF
TRBJ1-1	NA	TRBV5-1	NA	TGCGCCAGCAGCTTAGCGGGTGAAGCTTTCTTT	CASSLAGEAFF
TRBJ2-3	few	TRBV7-2	TRBD1	TGTGCCAGCAGCTTAGGGACAGGGGTGAATACGCAGTATTTT	CASSLGTGVNTQYF
TRBJ1-1	NA	TRBV20-1	NA	TGCAGGGCTATATCAGGAACTGAAGCTTTCTTT	CRAISGTEAFF
TRBJ2-7	NA	TRBV7-3	TRBD2	TGTGCCAGCAGCTCCAACTCTGCCACTAGCGACGAGCAGTACTTC	CASSSNSATSDEQYF
TRBJ2-5	NA	TRBV29-1	NA	TGCAGCGTTGCAGGGTTTGAGACCCAGTACTTC	CSVAGFETQYF
TRBJ1-3	NA	TRBV18	NA	TGTGCCAGCTCACAGAATCCATCTATTAGCTCTGGAAACACCATATATTTT	CASSQNPSISSGNTIYF
TRBJ2-7	NA	TRBV18	NA	TGTGCCAGCTCACCTGACAGCTACGAGCAGTACTTC	CASSPDSYEQYF
TRBJ2-5	once	TRBV5-1	NA	TGCGCCAGCAGCTTGGCGGGGGAGACCCAGTACTTC	CASSLAGETQYF
TRBJ2-7	once	TRBV7-3	NA	TGTGCCAGCAGCCCCCAGGGATGGGGCGAGCAGTACTTC	CASSPQGWGEQYF
TRBJ1-2	once	TRBV29-1	NA	TGCAGCGTTGGGGGGATCCGGGGCGGGGAAGGATATGGCTACACCTTC	CSVGGIRGGEGYGYTF
TRBJ2-3	NA	TRBV28	TRBD2	TGTGCCAGCAGACGACTAGCGGGAGGGGCCGGGTCGGAGGATACGCAGTATTTT	CASRRLAGGAGSEDTQYF
TRBJ1-5	NA	TRBV7-9	NA	TGTGCCAGCAGCCCTGGACAGTCCGGTCAGCCCCAGCATTTT	CASSPGQSGQPQHF
TRBJ1-2	NA	TRBV25-1	NA	TGTGCCAGCAGTGAATCCTTTCGGGGGTATGGCTACACCTTC	CASSESFRGYGYTF
TRBJ1-1	NA	TRBV29-1	NA	TGCAGCGTTGGTAGATCCCCGGGGAACACTGAAGCTTTCTTT	CSVGRSPGNTEAFF
TRBJ1-1	NA	TRBV7-2	NA	TGTGCCAGCAGCCCCTCGACCCTTACCGGGGGAGGAGAAGCTTTCTTT	CASSPSTLTGGGEAFF
TRBJ2-1	NA	TRBV19	TRBD2	TGTGCCAGTAGAGCGGGACTCGTCTCCTACAATGAGCAGTTCTTC	CASRAGLVSYNEQFF
TRBJ1-1	NA	TRBV7-2	TRBD1	TGTGCCAGCAGCTTGACAGGGACGGGTACTGAAGCTTTCTTT	CASSLTGTGTEAFF
TRBJ2-2	NA	TRBV9	NA	TGTGCCAGCAGCCCAGCGGTGAACATCGGGGAGCTGTTTTTT	CASSPAVNIGELFF
TRBJ2-1	NA	TRBV7-2	TRBD2	TGTGCCAGCAGCCGACAGGGCGGGAGGGAAGATGAGCAGTTCTTC	CASSRQGGREDEQFF
TRBJ1-1	NA	TRBV18	NA	TGTGCCAGCTCACCTCCCGACACCTTGAACACTGAAGCTTTCTTT	CASSPPDTLNTEAFF
TRBJ2-5	NA	TRBV29-1	NA	TGCAGCGGCACCGGCGGGCTCGGTAAAGAGACCCAGTACTTC	CSGTGGLGKETQYF
TRBJ1-5	NA	TRBV28	TRBD1	TGTGCCAGCAGTGAGGGGACAGGGGGCAATCAGCCCCAGCATTTT	CASSEGTGGNQPQHF
TRBJ1-2	NA	TRBV7-8	TRBD1	TGTGCCAGCAGCTTTGGACAGGGGGTTCTTTTGAACTATGGCTACACCTTC	CASSFGQGVLLNYGYTF
TRBJ1-1	NA	TRBV7-9	NA	TGTGCCAGCAGCTTTACACAGACTGAAGCTTTCTTT	CASSFTQTEAFF
TRBJ2-5	NA	TRBV5-4	TRBD1	TGTGCCAGCAGCTGGGGACAGGGCATCCAAGAGACCCAGTACTTC	CASSWGQGIQETQYF
TRBJ2-2	NA	TRBV19	NA	TGTGCCACGCAGGAAACCGGGGAGCTGTTTTTT	CATQETGELFF
TRBJ2-3	NA	TRBV4-1	NA	TGCGCCAGCAGCCAGGGACTCCGTGCTAGCACAGATACGCAGTATTTT	CASSQGLRASTDTQYF
TRBJ1-5	NA	TRBV28	TRBD1	TGTGCCAGCAGTTCCGGGACAGTAACTCATGCCCAGCATTTT	CASSSGTVTHAQHF
TRBJ2-3	NA	TRBV9	TRBD2	TGTGCCAGCAGCGTAGCAGCGGGAGTAGTGGGCACAGATACGCAGTATTTT	CASSVAAGVVGTDTQYF
TRBJ1-2	NA	TRBV28	TRBD1	TGTGCCAGCAGGCCCAGACAGGGGGCGAATGGCTACACCTTC	CASRPRQGANGYTF
TRBJ2-7	NA	TRBV29-1	NA	TGCAGCGTTGAGGTACGGGGGTACGAGCAGTACTTC	CSVEVRGYEQYF
TRBJ1-2	NA	TRBV11-1	TRBD1	TGTGCCAGCAGCCCGTCAGGGGGCATAGATGGCTACACCTTC	CASSPSGGIDGYTF
TRBJ2-2	NA	TRBV11-2	NA	TGTGCCAGCCGCCCGAGGCTAACAGGGACCGGGGAGCTGTTTTTT	CASRPRLTGTGELFF
TRBJ1-4	NA	TRBV5-4	NA	TGTGCCAGCAGCCCACAGGGTGCTAATGAAAAACTGTTTTTT	CASSPQGANEKLFF
TRBJ1-2	NA	TRBV28	NA	TGTGCCAGCAGTACTACCCTCGGCGGCATCCCCTTTCGCTACACCTTC	CASSTTLGGIPFRYTF
TRBJ2-3	NA	TRBV28	TRBD1	TGTGCCAGCAGGACGGGACAGGGGTACACAGATACGCAGTATTTT	CASRTGQGYTDTQYF